Detailed here is one T cell receptor beta chain. This record belongs to a study of blood T cell repertoires in COVID-19. Study as a whole: The study drew acute and convalescent COVID-19 samples from the United States, Italy and Spain.

V lost 5 bases to trimming and J lost 4 bases, with 8 bases between them. CDR1 is SGHVS, CDR2 FQNEAQ, per germline. The CDR3 totals 12 residues. Libraries were prepared by immunoSEQ multiplex PCR; TCRdb keeps only in-frame clonotypes and omits some of them. Of approximately 230,000 clones listed, approximately 79% were seen once; the top ten hold approximately 4%. The material sequenced was peripheral blood. The TCR originated in a woman in her 40s with active or convalescent COVID-19. V gene TRBV7-8 combines with J gene TRBJ1-1; D is uncertain. Written as DNA, the CDR3 is TGTGCCAGCAGCCCAGGTGGCACTGAAGCTTTCTTT. It yields the protein CASSPGGTEAFF.